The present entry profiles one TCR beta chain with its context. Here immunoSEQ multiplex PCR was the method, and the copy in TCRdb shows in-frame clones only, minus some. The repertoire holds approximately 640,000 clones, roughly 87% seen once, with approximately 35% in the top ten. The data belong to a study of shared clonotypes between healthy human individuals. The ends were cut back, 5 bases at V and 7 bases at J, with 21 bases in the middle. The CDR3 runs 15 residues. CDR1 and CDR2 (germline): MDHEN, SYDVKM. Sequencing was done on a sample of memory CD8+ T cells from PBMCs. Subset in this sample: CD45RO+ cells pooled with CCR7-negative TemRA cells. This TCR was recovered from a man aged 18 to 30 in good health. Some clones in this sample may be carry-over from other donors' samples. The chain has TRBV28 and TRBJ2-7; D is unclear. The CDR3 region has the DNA TGTGCCAGCAGTCCCCCGGGCTCTTCCTTGGGTGAGCAGTACTTC. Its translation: CASSPPGSSLGEQYF.